The 19 T cell receptor beta chains below all came from one sample that was sequenced in a study of control samples from healthy donors and cancer patients. Measured with immunoSEQ multiplex PCR; TCRdb has only the in-frame clones, and not every one. In the table there are about 140,000 clones, about 91% of which are singletons. Sequencing was done on a sample of blood. Receptors originate from a man aged 18 to 35 in good health.

The genes are TRBV19 and TRBJ2-3; D remains unclear. The CDR3 is made up of 14 amino acids. Trimming pared 2 bases from V and 0 bases from J, leaving 6 bases between. CDR1 and CDR2 (germline): LNHDA, SQIVND (reference sequence). Here the CDR3 DNA reads TGTGCCAGTAGTATATCGGTTAGCACAGATACGCAGTATTTT. It encodes CASSISVSTDTQYF.

The chain is built from TRBV5-1 and TRBJ1-1; TRBD1 agrees at 9 bases. Germline-derived CDR1 and CDR2 are SGHRS and YFSETQ. CDR3 size: 15 residues. V lost 3 bases and J lost 6; bases outside the gene matches: 9. The CDR3 protein is CASSSVVQGAAEAFF. CDR3 DNA: TGCGCCAGCAGCTCGGTCGTACAGGGGGCAGCTGAAGCTTTCTTT.

The V and J genes are TRBV28 and TRBJ1-1; no clear D gene. The CDR3 consists of 16 residues. V dropped 7 bases and J dropped 4 bases, with 22 bases sitting between them. Germline CDR1 and CDR2: MDHEN and SYDVKM. CDR3 bases: TGTGCCAGCATAAAAGGAGGTCCCCCCAGGAGCACTGAAGCTTTCTTT. This codes for CASIKGGPPRSTEAFF.

The rearrangement uses TRBV24-1 and TRBJ2-7; 8 nucleotides line up with TRBD1. Looked up from germline, CDR1 is KGHDR and CDR2 is SFDVKD. The CDR3 length is 13 residues. V was pared by 4 bases and J by 5 bases, with 3 bases of the junction left unmatched. CDR3 bases: TGTGCCACCAGTGACCCGGGACAGGACGAGCAGTACTTC. Protein: CATSDPGQDEQYF.

The chain uses TRBV18 and TRBJ1-2; D possibly corresponds to TRBD1 (5 bases). The CDR3 covers 16 residues. The V end lost 6 bases, the J end lost 0 bases, and 17 bases lay between the germline ends. Germline CDR1 and CDR2: KGHSH and LQKENI. Written as DNA, the CDR3 is TGTGCCAGCTCGCCGGGAGCAGGGAGGTCTAACTATGGCTACACCTTC. Protein sequence: CASSPGAGRSNYGYTF.

V gene TRBV6-2 or TRBV6-3 combines with J gene TRBJ1-6; no definite D call. V lost 6 bases to trimming and J lost 11 bases, with 17 bases between them. The germline V gene has CDR1 MNHEY and CDR2 SVGEGT. This CDR3 has 14 amino acids. CDR3: CASRYSHKTAPLHF. DNA for the CDR3: TGTGCCAGCAGGTACAGCCACAAGACCGCACCCCTCCACTTT.

The chain carries TRBV7-3 and TRBJ1-1; D remains ambiguous. This CDR3 is 13 amino acids long. V shed 4 bases and J shed 3 bases, with 9 bases lying between them. CDR1 is SGHTA and CDR2 is FQGTGA in the germline V gene. The CDR3 protein is CASSSQMYTEAFF. CDR3 DNA sequence: TGTGCCAGCAGCTCCCAAATGTACACTGAAGCTTTCTTT.

This clone appeared once. V usage is TRBV2 and J usage is TRBJ2-1; 9 bases are shared with TRBD1. Trimming removed 6 bases from V and 3 bases from J; junction bases left unmatched: 3. This CDR3 region has 14 residues. Germline CDR1 SNHLY, CDR2 FYNNEI. The CDR3 DNA follows: TGTGCCAGCAGGGACAGGGGTCTCTACAATGAGCAGTTCTTC. It encodes CASRDRGLYNEQFF.

V and J are TRBV24-1 and TRBJ2-3, with 8 bases fitting TRBD1. This CDR3 region has 17 residues. J was trimmed by 4 bases and V by 3 bases; bases with no gene match: 11. Looked up from germline, CDR1 is KGHDR and CDR2 is SFDVKD. The CDR3 nucleotides read TGTGCCACCAGTGATCGGCAGGGGGCAGGTAACGCAGATACGCAGTATTTT. Translating gives CATSDRQGAGNADTQYF.

Concerning this clone itself: The junction does not match germline at one end; this may be a read error. The CDR3 sequence is CASSQSTGTSGGAAYGLF. As DNA, the CDR3 is TGTGCCAGCAGCCAATCGACCGGGACTAGCGGGGGGGCCGCGTACGGGCTCTTC. The rearrangement links TRBV4-2 to TRBJ2-1; TRBD2 matches at 16 bases. This CDR3 contains 18 residues. Germline CDR1 is LGHNA and CDR2 is YNFKEQ.

The rearrangement links TRBV28 to TRBJ1-1; 7 bases are a match to TRBD1. The junction had 1 base not matched to a gene; V was cut back by 3 bases and J by 0 bases. The CDR3 totals 14 residues. Germline V CDR1 and CDR2: MDHEN, SYDVKM. CDR3 in DNA: TGTGCCAGCAGTTTCAGGGGGATGAACACTGAAGCTTTCTTT. The encoded protein is CASSFRGMNTEAFF.

The chain joins TRBV6-2 or TRBV6-3 to TRBJ2-2; the D gene is possibly TRBD2 (6 bases). Germline V gives CDR1 MNHEY, CDR2 SVGEGT. The germline V and J ends were trimmed by 5 bases and 4 bases, with 17 bases remaining between them. The CDR3 has 16 amino acids. CDR3 residues: CASSRRLVSATGELFF. In DNA, the CDR3 is TGTGCCAGCAGTCGCCGACTAGTCTCTGCCACCGGGGAGCTGTTTTTT.

The V and J genes are TRBV29-1 and TRBJ2-3, with 10 bases fitting TRBD1. With 3 bases clipped from V and 2 bases from J, the junction kept 2 bases outside the gene matches. This CDR3 is built from 14 residues. The germline gives CDR1 SQVTM, CDR2 ANQGSEA. Written as DNA, the CDR3 is TGCAGCGTTGAGAGACAGGGGGCCACAGATACGCAGTATTTT. Encoded protein: CSVERQGATDTQYF.

This rearrangement joins TRBV5-1 to TRBJ2-2; tentative D call: TRBD1 (5 bases). V gave up 0 bases and J gave up 6 bases, with 15 bases separating them. Germline values: CDR1 SGHRS, CDR2 YFSETQ. The CDR3 spans 16 residues. CDR3 in amino acids: CASSLDVQGSAGELFF. The CDR3 DNA follows: TGCGCCAGCAGCTTGGATGTGCAGGGCTCGGCCGGGGAGCTGTTTTTT.

The gene calls are TRBV7-2 and TRBJ1-5, with TRBD1 matching 9 bases. V gave up 2 bases and J gave up 2 bases; unmatched junction bases: 1. Germline V gene sequence: CDR1 SGHTA, CDR2 FQGNSA. The CDR3 spans 15 residues. The CDR3 reads CASSLRTGGNQPQHF. CDR3 bases: TGTGCCAGCAGCTTAAGGACAGGGGGCAATCAGCCCCAGCATTTT.

The chain couples TRBV30 to TRBJ2-3, with TRBD2 matching 11 bases. V lost 7 bases, J lost 4 bases, and 7 bases stayed unmatched. Germline loops: CDR1 GTSNPN, CDR2 SVGIG (reference sequence). The CDR3 consists of 14 residues. The CDR3 nucleotides read TGTGCCTTAATAGCGGGGGGGCCGCCAGATACGCAGTATTTT. Protein sequence: CALIAGGPPDTQYF. Full variable domain (remainder filled in from reference TRBV30 and TRBJ2-3): SQTIHQWPATLVQPVGSPLSLECTVEGTSNPNLYWYRQAAGRGLQLLFYSVGIGQISSEVPQNLSASRPQDRQFILSSKKLLLSDSGFYLCALIAGGPPDTQYFGPGTRLTVL.

The chain carries TRBV6-5 and TRBJ1-1; possibly TRBD1 for D (6 bases). The V and J ends lost 8 bases and 3 bases respectively, with 13 bases between them. Germline V gene lookup returns CDR1 MNHEY and CDR2 SVGAGI. The CDR3 contains 13 residues. The CDR3 DNA reads TGTGCCAGCGGGGGGGCAGCCGACACTGAAGCTTTCTTT. Translating it yields CASGGAADTEAFF.

The rearrangement links TRBV12-3 or TRBV12-4 to TRBJ2-2; D unresolved. The CDR3 runs 12 residues. The V and J ends lost 3 bases and 3 bases respectively, with 2 bases between them. The CDR3 reads CASSFHTGELFF. The DNA of the CDR3 is TGTGCCAGCAGTTTTCACACCGGGGAGCTGTTTTTT.

This clone was observed a few times. The genes are TRBV4-3 and TRBJ2-7, with a possible D match to TRBD2 (5 bases). The CDR3 consists of 17 residues. Deletions cut 1 base from V and 2 bases from J, with 18 bases between. The germline V gene encodes CDR1 LGHNA and CDR2 YSLEER. CDR3 region: CASSQGRRNGSPYEQYF. In nucleotides, the CDR3 is TGCGCCAGCAGCCAAGGTCGAAGGAATGGGAGCCCCTACGAGCAGTACTTC.